The present TCR beta chain was sequenced within a study of blood T cell repertoires in COVID-19 (dated by TCRdb to 2020 to 2021). Looking at the study overall: The collaborator samples originated in the United States, Italy and Spain and spanned the acute and convalescent phases of COVID-19. HLA class I and class II types, where available, came from metadata supplied by the sample provider rather than from assay-based typing. The sample metadata nearly always contained a de-identified subject ID, COVID-19 status, age in years and sex. The samples were drawn from the first 160 participants of the ongoing ImmuneRACE study and from over 950 subjects provided by 6 global collaborators. Subjects who had been exposed to COVID-19, were actively infected with it, or had recovered from it provided the deeply sampled blood TCRbeta repertoires that made up the dataset. The repertoires were made available in a free public database intended to serve as a resource for research on the immune response to SARS-CoV-2. The prospective study material was composed of cDNA or gDNA derived from T cells, B-cell-depleted T cells, or PBMCs.

TCRbeta CDR3 regions were amplified from genomic DNA using the immunoSEQ Assay, a bias-controlled multiplex PCR. In the original analysis: Within the assay, amplification of reference gene primers was used to estimate how many nucleated cells each sample contained. Sequence reads were collapsed and filtered to measure the absolute abundance of every unique TCRbeta CDR3 rearrangement. Productive Simpson clonality was computed per sample as the square root of Simpson's diversity index over productive rearrangements. TCRdb re-hosts the immuneACCESS table, in-frame sequences only. Its copies lack some clones; in the studies checked, an unresolved V gene accounts for under half of them, and the cause for the rest is not known. V and J calls and clone size are those listed in that table; D and trimming were worked out from the DNA. This sample gives a few hundred thousand clones in total; 88% of them show up just once. The top ten constitute around 1.2% of the sample.

The CDR3 has 12 amino acids, counting the end cysteine and phenylalanine. Only the CDR3 part of the read is kept: 36 bases, read in frame from the first base. The junction shows trimming of 4 bases on V and 3 bases on J, plus 7 bases between the germline ends. CDR1 and CDR2, per the germline V gene, are MNHEY and SVGAGI. The investigation overall reported the following: Clinical and demographic metadata were provided uncurated, with the amount varying by source and participant.

Enrolling through a virtual design, the prospective study's participants ranged in age from roughly 18 to 89 years and lived across 24 United States geographic areas. In the prospective study, participants were assigned to cohorts based on the clinical history participants reported in a screening survey and a study questionnaire. For ImmuneRACE Cohort 3, a participant was defined as recovered based on two consecutive negative NP/OP PCR tests, clearance by a healthcare professional, or resolution of symptoms. In the prospective study, whole blood, serum and a nasopharyngeal or oropharyngeal swab were collected from each participant by mobile phlebotomists. Over a roughly 2-month period, participants in the prospective study had the option of providing additional blood draws and questionnaires. Blood samples from the prospective study were shipped frozen or at room temperature prior to DNA extraction.

Worth noting for this clone: The target of this receptor is not known. No base-level quality is on record; no much larger clone is a single base apart. Other DNA sequences in this sample translate to the same CDR3.

Here the chain combines TRBV6-5 and TRBJ2-7; possibly the D gene is TRBD1, per 6 matching bases. The sequenced sample was PBMCs or T cells enriched from blood (not recorded which). The TCR originated in a woman aged 18-30 years who had recovered from COVID-19. The CDR3 region has the sequence CASSSDSYEQYF. The base sequence is TGTGCCAGCAGTTCGGACAGCTACGAGCAGTACTTC.